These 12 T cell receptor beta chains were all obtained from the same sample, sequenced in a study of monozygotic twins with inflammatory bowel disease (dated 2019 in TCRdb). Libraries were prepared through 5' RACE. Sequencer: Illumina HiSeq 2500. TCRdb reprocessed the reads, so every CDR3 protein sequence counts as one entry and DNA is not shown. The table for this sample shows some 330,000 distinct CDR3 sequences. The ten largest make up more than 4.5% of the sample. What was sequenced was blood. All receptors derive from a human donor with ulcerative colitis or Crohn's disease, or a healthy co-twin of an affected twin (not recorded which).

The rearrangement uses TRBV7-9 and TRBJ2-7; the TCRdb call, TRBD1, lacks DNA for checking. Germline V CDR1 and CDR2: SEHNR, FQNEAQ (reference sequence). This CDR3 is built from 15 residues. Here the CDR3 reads CASTHGTGLSYEQYF.

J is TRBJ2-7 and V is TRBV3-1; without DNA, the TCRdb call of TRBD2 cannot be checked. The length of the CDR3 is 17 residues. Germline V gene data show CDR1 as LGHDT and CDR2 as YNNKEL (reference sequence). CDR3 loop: CASSQSPGLAASYEQYF.

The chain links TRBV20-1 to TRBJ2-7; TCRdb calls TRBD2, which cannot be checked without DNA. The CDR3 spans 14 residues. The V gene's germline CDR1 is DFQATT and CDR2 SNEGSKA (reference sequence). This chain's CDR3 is CSARVAGVNYEQYF.

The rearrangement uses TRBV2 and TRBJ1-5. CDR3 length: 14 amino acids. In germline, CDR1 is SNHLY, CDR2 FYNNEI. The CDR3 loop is CASSDRSFNQPQHF.

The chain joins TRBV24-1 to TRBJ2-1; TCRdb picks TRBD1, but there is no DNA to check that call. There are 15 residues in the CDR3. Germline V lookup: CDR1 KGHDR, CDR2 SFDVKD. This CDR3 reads CATSIGTGPYNEQFF.

CDR3 sequence reads: CANSLAGGADTGELFF. J is TRBJ2-2 and V is TRBV5-1; TCRdb indicates TRBD1, and absent DNA this call remains unverified. Per the germline V gene, CDR1 is SGHRS and CDR2 is YFSETQ. The CDR3 runs to 16 residues.

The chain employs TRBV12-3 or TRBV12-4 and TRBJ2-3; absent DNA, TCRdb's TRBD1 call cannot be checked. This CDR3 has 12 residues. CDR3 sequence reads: CASSRPPDTQYF.

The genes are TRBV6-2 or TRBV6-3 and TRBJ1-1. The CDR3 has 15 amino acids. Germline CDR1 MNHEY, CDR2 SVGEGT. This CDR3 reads CASSATTTGNTEAFF.

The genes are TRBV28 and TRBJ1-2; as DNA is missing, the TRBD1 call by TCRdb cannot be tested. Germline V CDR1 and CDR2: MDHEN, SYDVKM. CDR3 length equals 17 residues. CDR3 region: CASNGGNWVVVEYGYTF.

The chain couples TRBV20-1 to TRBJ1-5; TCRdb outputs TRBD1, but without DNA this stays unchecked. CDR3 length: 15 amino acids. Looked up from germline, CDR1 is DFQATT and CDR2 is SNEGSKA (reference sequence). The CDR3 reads CSARGGSPSNQPQHF.

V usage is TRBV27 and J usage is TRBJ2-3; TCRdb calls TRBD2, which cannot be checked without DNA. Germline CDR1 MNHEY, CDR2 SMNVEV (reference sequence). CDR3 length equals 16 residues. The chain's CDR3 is CASSRILAGGGDTQYF.

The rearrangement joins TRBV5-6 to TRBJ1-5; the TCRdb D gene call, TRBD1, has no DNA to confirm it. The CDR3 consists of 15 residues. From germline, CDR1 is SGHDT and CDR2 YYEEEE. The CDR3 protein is CASSGSTGTGRPQHF. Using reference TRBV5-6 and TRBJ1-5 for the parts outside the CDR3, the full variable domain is DAGVTQSPTHLIKTRGQQVTLRCSPKSGHDTVSWYQQALGQGPQFIFQYYEEEERQRGNFPDRFSGHQFPNYSSELNVNALLLGDSALYLCASSGSTGTGRPQHFGDGTRLSIL.